The rows below give T cell receptor beta chains drawn from one sample of a study of blood T cell repertoires in COVID-19. TCRdb's copy holds only in-frame clones and misses some; the assay was immunoSEQ multiplex PCR. The sample records fewer than 350,000 clones, 85% being singletons. Sequencing used PBMCs or T cells enriched from blood (not recorded which). These receptor sequences come from a young woman who had been exposed to COVID-19. Both conserved end residues are part of each CDR3. Fields, in order: CDR3 length, J gene, V gene, D gene, clone size, CDR3 protein, CDR3 DNA. The D gene is left open where the match is weak. Some rows have no size entry. The others give once, few or many, or a class for an expanded clone.

11	TRBJ1-1	TRBV7-9	.	.	CAASRDTEAFF	TGTGCTGCGTCACGGGACACTGAAGCTTTCTTT
16	TRBJ1-5	TRBV21-1	.	few	CASSRQGVLSNQPQHF	TGTGCCAGCAGCAGACAGGGGGTGTTAAGCAATCAGCCCCAGCATTTT
15	TRBJ1-1	TRBV6-5	TRBD1	few	CASNRPGQGALGAFF	TGTGCCAGCAACCGACCGGGACAGGGGGCGCTAGGAGCTTTCTTT
12	TRBJ1-1	TRBV30	.	.	CAWRQVNTEAFF	TGTGCCTGGCGACAGGTTAACACTGAAGCTTTCTTT
13	TRBJ2-5	TRBV2	.	.	CASRRDMRETQYF	TGTGCCAGCAGAAGGGACATGCGGGAGACCCAGTACTTC
12	TRBJ2-7	TRBV11-2	.	.	CASSPLDRPGNF	TGTGCCAGCAGCCCCCTGGATCGGCCGGGGAACTTC
15	TRBJ2-2	TRBV2	.	.	CASSDGGVGTGELFF	TGTGCCAGCAGTGATGGAGGGGTGGGGACCGGGGAGCTGTTTTTT
15	TRBJ2-3	TRBV13	.	.	CASSLDGSGTDTQYF	TGTGCCAGCAGCTTAGACGGGAGTGGCACAGATACGCAGTATTTT
15	TRBJ2-3	TRBV7-2	TRBD2	.	CASSLVREVTDTQYF	TGTGCCAGCAGCTTAGTCCGGGAGGTCACAGATACGCAGTATTTT
13	TRBJ1-6	TRBV27	.	few	CASSWDNNSPLHF	TGTGCCAGCAGTTGGGACAACAATTCACCCCTCCACTTT
11	TRBJ2-7	TRBV27	.	.	CATRQSYEQYF	TGTGCCACCCGACAGTCCTACGAGCAGTACTTC
11	TRBJ2-7	TRBV6-6	.	.	CATRASYEQYF	TGTGCCACCAGAGCATCCTACGAGCAGTACTTC
13	TRBJ2-1	TRBV4-2	.	.	CASSQDGSPEQFF	TGTGCCAGCAGCCAAGACGGGAGCCCTGAGCAGTTCTTC
19	TRBJ2-1	TRBV28	.	once	CASSPSFRGRAGYDNEQFF	TGTGCCAGCAGCCCTTCTTTTAGGGGGAGGGCCGGGTACGACAATGAGCAGTTCTTC
15	TRBJ1-5	TRBV7-8	.	few	CASSLGQADNQPQHF	TGTGCCAGCAGCTTAGGACAGGCCGACAATCAGCCCCAGCATTTT
17	TRBJ2-2	TRBV4-1	.	.	CASSQVSLAMNTGELFF	TGCGCCAGCAGCCAAGTTTCACTAGCCATGAACACCGGGGAGCTGTTTTTT
16	TRBJ2-5	TRBV5-1	TRBD2	.	CASSYGLAGYQETQYF	TGCGCCAGCAGCTATGGACTAGCGGGGTACCAAGAGACCCAGTACTTC
16	TRBJ1-1	TRBV7-9	TRBD1	.	CASSPRQGIMNTEAFF	TGTGCCAGCAGCCCCCGACAGGGGATCATGAACACTGAAGCTTTCTTT
13	TRBJ2-3	TRBV19	.	few	CASSIQGTDTQYF	TGTGCCAGTAGTATCCAGGGAACAGATACGCAGTATTTT
15	TRBJ2-7	TRBV11-2	.	once	CASSPSAAVTYEQYF	TGTGCCAGCAGCCCGTCGGCGGCCGTTACCTACGAGCAGTACTTC
17	TRBJ2-7	TRBV4-2	.	.	CASSQEWISQSSYEQYF	TGTGCCAGCAGCCAAGAGTGGATTAGCCAAAGCTCCTACGAGCAGTACTTC
19	TRBJ2-1	TRBV11-3	TRBD2	.	CASSLVTSGGASSYNEQFF	TGTGCCAGCAGCTTAGTGACTAGCGGGGGGGCGAGCTCCTACAATGAGCAGTTCTTC